Given below is one TCR beta chain in context. Its antigen is currently not known. No base quality values were provided; no much bigger clone lies one nucleotide off. The cohort was made up of about 670 healthy bone marrow donors. At the time of sampling, every cohort member was nominally healthy, though immune exposures that went unrecorded were likely present. The donor was CMV seronegative and belonged to the group of approximately 320 seronegative cohort members. A peripheral blood sample was collected from each donor, and TCR beta sequencing was performed on peripheral blood mononuclear cells. The Qiagen DNeasy Blood Extraction Kit was used to extract genomic DNA from the blood cell samples. This record belongs to a study of cytomegalovirus exposure and HLA in healthy donors (TCRdb year 2017). About the investigation overall: An earlier analysis of 550 to 700 of the donors reported about 250 Gb of sequence data and around 120 million unique TCR beta sequences from roughly 200 million T cells. Roughly 300 gigabases of sequencing data and about 92 million unique TCR sequences made up an early release that covered roughly 670 HLA-typed donors. Of the 300 to 450 genotyped donors, 65% to 90% fell in the genetic ancestry cluster associated with self-reported Caucasian donors. The aim of the study was to test whether cataloging public T cell receptors could identify signatures of past pathogen exposure. The T cell repertoires of 666 subjects were profiled by immunosequencing and related to cytomegalovirus serostatus. Besides the first cohort of around 700 subjects, a separate validation cohort made up of 120 different subjects was used. To predict cytomegalovirus infection status, the study combined high-throughput TCR immunosequencing, statistical association of individual TCRs with disease status, and machine learning. To study patterns of TCR occurrence, a later analysis re-analyzed previously published TCR beta repertoires from just over 650 donors and added high-resolution HLA genotyping. Rather than using new phenotypic data, the later analysis identified candidate immune exposures from TCR beta sequences and from how often those sequences occurred across donors. An earlier analysis of fewer than 750 of the donors used high-throughput TCR beta sequencing to judge whether each TCR beta V gene segment behaved as functional or pseudogenic. Alongside the repertoire data, information on donor age, sex, ethnicity and CMV serostatus was compiled. A later genetic analysis took genome-wide SNP genotypes for about three fifths of the 666 donors and used that subset as a discovery cohort. All discovery cohort repertoires had been generated on a single sequencing platform. HLA typing covered class I and class II loci at four-digit resolution. Typing coverage differed by locus: A, B, C, DRB1 and DQB1 were typed in about 620-630 donors, DQA1 in about 550, DPA1 in 600 to 610, and DPB1 in 400 to 480. Five DR-DQ haplotypes were treated as single units for association and clustering because of strong linkage in the cohort. Across 300 to 400 genotyped donors of the cohort, an average of roughly 230,000 unique TCR beta nucleotide sequences per donor were sequenced, and 15% to 20% of those sequences were non-productive.

The library relied on the immunoSEQ multiplex PCR assay. For the multiplex PCR, a mixture combining 60 forward primers for TCR Vbeta segments and 13 reverse primers for TCR Jbeta segments was used. Amplification of the CDR3 region of rearranged TCR beta genes was performed with a multiplex PCR assay on genomic DNA. The Illumina HiSeq System was used to sequence the amplified TCR beta libraries as 87-base-pair reads. Regarding the original processing steps: A later analysis tallied around 80 million unique TCR beta chains across the 550 to 850 repertoires, and around 9.9 million of those chains were shared by two or more donors. Raw reads were error-corrected and collapsed into unique sequences with a nearest-neighbor algorithm that merged closely related sequences to remove PCR and sequencing errors. To assign V, D and J gene segments, CDR3 sequences were aligned to IMGT reference sequences. For a sequence to be retained, a match of at least six nucleotides was required to both a V gene segment and a J gene segment. A rearrangement was called productive if the CDR3 had no stop codons and remained in frame with V and J, and every other rearrangement was called non-productive. Following IMGT convention, CDR3 was defined as the stretch from the second conserved V-encoded cysteine up to the conserved J-encoded phenylalanine. In an earlier analysis of around 570 of the donors, sequences lacking an unambiguous match to a single V gene segment were excluded. An earlier analysis of fewer than 650 of the donors classified V segments as functional when productive rearrangements were above 56.7% and as segregating when the standard deviation between donors was above 5%. A statistical classification framework was built to diagnose cytomegalovirus status from the catalog of TCR beta chain sequences. In a later analysis, TCR nucleotide sequences were compared against IMGT/GENE-DB human TR gene sequences so that V and J genes could be assigned. A later analysis assigned CDR3 sequences and most-parsimonious VDJ recombination scenarios with the TCRdist pipeline. In a later analysis, each TCR beta chain was defined by its CDR3 amino acid sequence together with its V-gene family, and reads lacking a unique V-gene family were excluded. A later analysis removed 550 to 650 highly shared, low-generation-probability nucleotide sequences to deal with suspected cross-contamination and a sequencing artifact. A later analysis calculated a clonal expansion index for each public chain from normalized within-repertoire ranks of inferred template counts. A later analysis computed generation probabilities with a VDJ recombination model fitted to out-of-frame rearrangements, and checked the results against IGoR. In a later analysis, TCR-TCR, TCR-HLA and TCR-CMV co-occurrence was scored with hypergeometric tests, and a repertoire-size bias correction was applied to TCR pairs. To estimate false discovery rates, a later analysis permuted the HLA or CMV assignments 20 times. In a later analysis, co-occurring TCRs were grouped using DBSCAN, with TCRdist sequence similarity added in when clustering inside HLA-allele-positive subsets. Repertoires with fewer than 30,000 or more than 120,000 public chains were left out of co-occurrence clustering, as were a handful of repertoires with anomalous nucleotide sharing. Imported from immuneACCESS, the table was reduced by TCRdb to in-frame sequences with V and J called. These copies leave out some clones; in studies compared against another copy, an unresolved V gene accounts for under half, and the cause of the remainder is not known. The V and J calls and clone size come from that table; D and trimming were worked out from the DNA. The sample yields around 170,000 clones; over 80% were counted once. The top ten hold more than 1.5% of the sample.

Broader findings and caveats from the paper: Assigning TCR associations to individual alleles was difficult when HLA alleles, especially DR and DQ, strongly co-occurred. According to a later analysis, parvovirus B19, influenza, CMV and Epstein-Barr virus appeared linked to several top co-occurrence clusters. Because counts were too low, 15 to 20 rarely observed V segments, including chromosome 9 orphons, were excluded from the earlier analysis of 587 of the donors. In this cohort, only TCR beta chains were sequenced, and detectable features were limited by the absence of alpha or paired-chain data. A cluster of highly shared sequence variants was judged likely to be a technical artifact of the sequencing pipeline. A later analysis associated about 16,000 TCR beta sequences with specific HLA alleles at a false discovery rate of 0.05. In both the original and validation cohorts, the classifier was reported to diagnose cytomegalovirus status with high specificity and sensitivity. According to a later genetic analysis, donors in an Asian-associated ancestry cluster had fewer N-insertions in productive TCRs than the approximately 670-donor mean. Because the 87-base-pair reads could not distinguish some IMGT-functional V segments, including TRBV6-2 and TRBV6-3, those segments were excluded. In vitro tests confirmed that a few of the cytomegalovirus-associated TCR beta chains recognize cytomegalovirus antigens. A later analysis found that TCR association rates varied across HLA loci, with DRB1 alleles showing the most associated TCRs and HLA-C alleles the fewest. Because HLA typing was unavailable for some donors at each locus, only the typed subset was used in association tests. The study gave a list of about 160 TCR beta chains associated with cytomegalovirus. A later analysis found that HLA-associated TCR beta chains were more clonally expanded and had lower generation probabilities than equally common non-associated chains. Correlated functional status among segregating V segments might reflect linkage disequilibrium, but an unknown experimental factor could not be ruled out. A later analysis found that most CMV-associated TCR beta chains appeared HLA-restricted, with HLA associations seemingly driven largely by CMV exposure. According to the authors, the approach could potentially be generalized to other disease states and immunological phenotypes. In a later genetic analysis, a missense DCLRE1C variant was associated with V-gene and J-gene trimming of TCR beta chains, and the association was replicated in an independent cohort. For the cohort, immune exposure information was limited to CMV serostatus. A further reported finding was that TCR beta sequences accurately predicted the HLA-A and HLA-B alleles for most subjects in the first cohort. While some public TCRs were present in many individuals, most TCR sequences turned up only very rarely across donors. Sequencing depth was assumed to be roughly uniform across donors in the presence/absence analyses, though that assumption may not hold. In an earlier analysis of approximately 590 of the donors, most TCR beta V segments appeared in productive rearrangements about 87% or about 30% of the time, broadly matching IMGT annotations.

CDR1 MNHEY and CDR2 SVGAGI were looked up in the germline V gene. Cut back by 4 bases and 0 bases, the V and J ends lie 10 bases apart. The CDR3 spans 14 residues, from the cysteine through the phenylalanine. The kept DNA is CDR3 alone, 42 bases in frame from the first base. Sequenced sample: PBMCs. The receptor was isolated from a man aged 40-49 years in good health and CMV-seronegative. The chain was built from TRBV6-5 and TRBJ2-7; a tentative D call is TRBD1 (5 bases match). The DNA sequence is as follows: TGTGCCAGCAGTTGGCAGGGCAGCTCCTACGAGCAGTACTTC. This gives the protein CASSWQGSSYEQYF.